This T cell receptor beta chain originates from a study of T-cell reconstitution after alpha-beta-depleted transplantation in children. This clonotype was seen many times. For TCRbeta, the library was prepared with unique molecular identifiers. A single record per CDR3 protein comes from TCRdb applying MiXCR to the PCR reads. The repertoire has 490,000 or so distinct CDR3 sequences, roughly a tenth of them found once; the top ten carry just over 2%. Germline assignment: CDR1 LGHDT and CDR2 YNNKEL (reference sequence). The CDR3 loop spans 15 amino acids. The J segment lost 6 bases and the V segment lost 2 bases, leaving 7 bases of the junction unmatched.

The source material was PBMCs, sampled before TCRalphabeta/CD19-depleted stem cell transplant. The sequence derives from a child aged 2-15 years with inherited bone marrow failure, due to receive a stem cell transplant. This sequence joins TRBV3-1 and TRBJ2-4; 7 bases agree with TRBD2. The CDR3 bases are TGTGCCAGCAGCCAATCATCTGGCGGGAGAAACATTCAGTACTTC. Its translation is CASSQSSGGRNIQYF.